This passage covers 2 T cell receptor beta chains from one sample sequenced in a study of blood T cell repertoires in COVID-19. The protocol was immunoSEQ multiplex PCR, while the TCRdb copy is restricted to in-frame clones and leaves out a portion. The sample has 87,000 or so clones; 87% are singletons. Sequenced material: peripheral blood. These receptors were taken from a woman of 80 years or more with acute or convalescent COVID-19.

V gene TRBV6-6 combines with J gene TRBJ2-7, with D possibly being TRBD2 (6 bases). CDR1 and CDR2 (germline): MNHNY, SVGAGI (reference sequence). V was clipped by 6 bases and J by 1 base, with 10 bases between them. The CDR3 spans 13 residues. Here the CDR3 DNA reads TGTGCCAGCAGCCAGACTAGTTCCTACGAGCAGTACTTC. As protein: CASSQTSSYEQYF.

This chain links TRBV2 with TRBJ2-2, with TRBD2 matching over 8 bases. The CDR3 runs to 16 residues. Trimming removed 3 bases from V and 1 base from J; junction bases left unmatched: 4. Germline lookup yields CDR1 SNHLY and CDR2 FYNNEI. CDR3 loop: CASSEFGRGNTGELFF. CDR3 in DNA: TGTGCCAGCAGTGAGTTCGGGAGGGGGAACACCGGGGAGCTGTTTTTT.